The 10 T cell receptor beta chains below come from one sample, sequenced in a study of shared clonotypes between healthy human individuals. The table came from immunoSEQ multiplex PCR; TCRdb's copy has only in-frame clones and leaves some out. Of over a million clones detected, around 78% appear once; the ten largest clones hold 0.5% to 0.65%. The sample taken for sequencing was memory CD4+ T cells from PBMCs. Sample subset: CD45RA-negative fraction. The receptor set was obtained from a man aged 18-30 years in good health. Some clones in this sample may be carry-over from other donors' samples.

This chain uses TRBV30 with TRBJ1-2; D might be TRBD1 (5 bases). V was cut by 4 bases and J by 8 bases, with 17 bases left in between. There are 13 residues in the CDR3. The germline gives CDR1 GTSNPN, CDR2 SVGIG (reference sequence). The CDR3 spells CAWTRGTGLGYTF. CDR3 sequence (DNA): TGTGCCTGGACCCGCGGGACGGGCCTCGGCTACACCTTC.

This sequence joins TRBV5-6 and TRBJ1-3; TRBD1 agrees at 9 bases. Germline CDR1 reads SGHDT; CDR2 reads YYEEEE. Trimming cost V 4 bases and J 4 bases; bases outside gene matches: 6. This CDR3 region has 15 residues. CDR3 bases: TGTGCCAGCAGCCGGACAGGGGTAGCCGGAAACACCATATATTTT. This translates into CASSRTGVAGNTIYF.

The chain uses TRBV2 and TRBJ2-5, with 7 bases identical to TRBD1. This CDR3 is 14 amino acids long. CDR1 and CDR2 from the germline V gene are SNHLY and FYNNEI. V dropped 6 bases and J dropped 1; count of bases not matched to a gene: 5. The CDR3 protein is CASSNRGFQETQYF. As DNA, the CDR3 is TGTGCCAGCAGCAACAGGGGATTCCAAGAGACCCAGTACTTC.

V and J are TRBV2 and TRBJ1-1; TRBD1 aligns across 9 bases. V lost 4 bases to trimming and J lost 3 bases; unmatched junction nucleotides: 6. This CDR3 contains 15 residues. Germline-derived CDR1 and CDR2 are SNHLY and FYNNEI. The CDR3 loop reads CASSVQGARHTEAFF. CDR3 DNA sequence: TGTGCCAGCAGTGTACAGGGGGCGCGACACACTGAAGCTTTCTTT.

V gene TRBV18 combines with J gene TRBJ1-1; D not certain. CDR1 and CDR2 from the germline V gene are KGHSH and LQKENI. The CDR3 runs to 15 residues. Trimming took off 5 bases at V and 1 base at J, with 14 bases between the two ends. In DNA, the CDR3 is TGTGCCAGCTCAGCGAGCGGGATCTCGAACACTGAAGCTTTCTTT. It specifies CASSASGISNTEAFF. Full variable domain (outside the CDR3, taken from reference TRBV18 and TRBJ1-1): NAGVMQNPRHLVRRRGQEARLRCSPMKGHSHVYWYRQLPEEGLKFMVYLQKENIIDESGMPKERFSAEFPKEGPSILRIQQVVRGDSAAYFCASSASGISNTEAFFGQGTRLTVV.

This clone was detected once. The chain has TRBV18 and TRBJ2-6, with 10 positions matching TRBD1. This CDR3 has 16 residues. Germline loops: CDR1 KGHSH, CDR2 LQKENI. Trimming took 3 bases from V and 2 from J; bases not matched to a gene: 1. The CDR3 loop reads CASSPGQGPGANVLTF. CDR3 nucleotides: TGTGCCAGCTCACCGGGACAGGGGCCTGGGGCCAACGTCCTGACTTTC.

The chain is built from TRBV28 and TRBJ2-7; 9 positions agree with TRBD1. The germline V gene encodes CDR1 MDHEN and CDR2 SYDVKM. V was pared by 2 bases and J by 6 bases, with 5 bases of the junction left unmatched. The CDR3 sequence is 14 residues long. The DNA for the CDR3 is TGTGCCAGCAGTTTAGGAGGGACAGGGCGCGAGCAGTACTTC. It encodes CASSLGGTGREQYF.

The chain links TRBV5-1 to TRBJ1-2; D is possibly TRBD1 (5 bases). Germline V gene sequence: CDR1 SGHRS, CDR2 YFSETQ. CDR3 size: 16 residues. V was trimmed by 0 bases and J by 8 bases, leaving 20 bases between them. CDR3 in DNA: TGCGCCAGCAGCTTGGGCGGGACCCTACCCAACGGAGGCTACACCTTC. This sequence encodes CASSLGGTLPNGGYTF.

A note on this clone: Other DNA sequences in this sample translate to the same CDR3. The V and J genes are TRBV5-1 and TRBJ1-1, with TRBD1 as a possible D gene (5 bases). V was cut by 0 bases and J by 2 bases, with 8 bases left in between. From germline, CDR1 is SGHRS and CDR2 YFSETQ. This CDR3 is built from 14 residues. The CDR3 here is CASSLVGANTEAFF. Here the CDR3 DNA reads TGCGCCAGCAGCTTGGTTGGGGCAAACACTGAAGCTTTCTTT.

V usage is TRBV19 and J usage is TRBJ2-3, with unresolved D. Deletions cut 9 bases from V and 0 bases from J, with 13 bases between. Looked up from germline, CDR1 is LNHDA and CDR2 is SQIVND (reference sequence). This CDR3 contains 14 residues. The CDR3 region has the DNA TGTGCCAGCGGGCTCGAGATAAGCACAGATACGCAGTATTTT. Translation: CASGLEISTDTQYF.